The T cell receptor (beta chain) under discussion was sequenced for a study of control samples from healthy donors and cancer patients. The assay was immunoSEQ multiplex PCR, and TCRdb's table has in-frame clones only and misses some. The sample lists fewer than 70,000 clones, roughly nine tenths occurring once. The germline V gene encodes CDR1 SGHNT and CDR2 YYREEE (reference sequence). The CDR3 covers 17 residues. V was cut by 0 bases and J by 5 bases, with 18 bases left in between. The rearrangement uses TRBV5-4 and TRBJ2-1; D possibly corresponds to TRBD1 (5 bases). This receptor was obtained from a man in his fifties or sixties with head and neck cancer. The sample was PBMCs. The chain's CDR3 is CASSLDPGSDRDNEQFF. CDR3 nucleotide sequence: TGTGCCAGCAGCTTGGACCCAGGGTCCGACAGAGACAATGAGCAGTTCTTC.